Below, one TCR beta chain is given with its context. CDR3 length: 13 residues. V gave up 8 bases and J gave up 8 bases, with 16 bases separating them. The germline V gene encodes CDR1 LNHDA and CDR2 SQIVND (reference sequence). This entry is derived from a study of control samples from healthy donors and cancer patients. The data were produced by immunoSEQ multiplex PCR, yet TCRdb's version contains in-frame clones alone and is incomplete. Of 70,000 to 80,000 clones in the sample, under 90% were seen once. This chain connects TRBV19 to TRBJ2-4; D gene unclear. The TCR originated in a woman between 50 and 59 years old with colorectal cancer. Source material: PBMCs. CDR3 amino acids: CASGNVGSHIQYF. CDR3 nucleotides: TGTGCCAGTGGCAACGTGGGATCCCACATTCAGTACTTC.